These 3 T cell receptor beta chains share one sample of origin, sequenced in a study of T cell responses to AZD1222 COVID-19 vaccine. Profiling relied on immunoSEQ multiplex PCR, and the TCRdb table lists in-frame clones only, not all of them. Of 150,000 or so clones in the sample, 90% to 95% were seen once. The sample in question was peripheral blood, obtained on day 0 of AZD1222 vaccination. The receptors derive from an adult in good health.

V is TRBV14 and J is TRBJ2-1, with TRBD2 as a possible D gene (6 bases). This CDR3 contains 14 residues. Per the germline V gene, CDR1 is SGHDN and CDR2 is FVKESK. V lost 4 bases and J 4 bases, leaving 11 bases between the germline ends. DNA of the CDR3: TGTGCCAGCAGCCGCCGGACTATGTACAATGAGCAGTTCTTC. Encoded protein: CASSRRTMYNEQFF.

This rearrangement joins TRBV4-3 to TRBJ2-7; D gene ambiguous. This CDR3 comprises 14 residues. V lost 2 bases and J 5 bases, leaving 13 bases between the germline ends. Germline values: CDR1 LGHNA, CDR2 YSLEER. CDR3 amino acids: CASSQLEGGNEQYF. The CDR3 DNA follows: TGCGCCAGCAGCCAATTGGAAGGTGGGAACGAGCAGTACTTC.

The genes are TRBV11-3 and TRBJ2-5, with D perhaps given as TRBD1 or TRBD2 (6 bases each). Germline assignment: CDR1 SGHNT and CDR2 YENEEA. Trimming shortened V by 4 bases and J by 4 bases, and 16 bases separated the two germline ends. This CDR3 is built from 15 residues. This chain's CDR3 is CASSSGAGSRETQYF. DNA for the CDR3: TGTGCCAGCAGCTCGGGGGCGGGGAGCAGAGAGACCCAGTACTTC. Filled out from reference TRBV11-3 and TRBJ2-5, the complete variable domain reads EAGVVQSPRYKIIEKKQPVAFWCNPISGHNTLYWYLQNLGQGPELLIRYENEEAVDDSQLPKDRFSAERLKGVDSTLKIQPAELGDSAVYLCASSSGAGSRETQYFGPGTRLLVL.